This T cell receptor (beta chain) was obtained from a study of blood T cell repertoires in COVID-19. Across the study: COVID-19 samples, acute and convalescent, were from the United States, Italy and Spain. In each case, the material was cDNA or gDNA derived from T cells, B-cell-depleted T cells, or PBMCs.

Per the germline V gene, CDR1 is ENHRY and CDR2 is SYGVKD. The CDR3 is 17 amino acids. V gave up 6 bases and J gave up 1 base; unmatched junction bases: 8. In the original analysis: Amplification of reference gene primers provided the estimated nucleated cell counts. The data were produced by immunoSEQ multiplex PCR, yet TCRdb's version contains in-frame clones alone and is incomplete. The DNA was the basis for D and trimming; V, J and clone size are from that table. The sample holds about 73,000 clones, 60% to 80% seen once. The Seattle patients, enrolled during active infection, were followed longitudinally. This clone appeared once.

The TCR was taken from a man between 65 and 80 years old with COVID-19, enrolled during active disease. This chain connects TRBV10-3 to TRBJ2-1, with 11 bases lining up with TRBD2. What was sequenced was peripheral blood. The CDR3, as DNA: TGTGCCATCAGGGCCCTAGCGGGAGGTAGTTCCTACAATGAGCAGTTCTTC. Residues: CAIRALAGGSSYNEQFF.